This TCR beta chain was captured by sequencing in a study of T cells in localized non-small cell lung cancer. The CDR3 is made up of 13 amino acids. The germline V gene encodes CDR1 GTSNPN and CDR2 SVGIG (reference sequence). V lost 2 bases, J lost 5 bases, and 4 bases stayed unmatched. General study points: Paired adjacent lung recovered a median approximately 57 of the top 100 tumor clones.

Libraries were prepared by immunoSEQ multiplex PCR; TCRdb keeps only in-frame clonotypes and omits some of them. The sample holds 78,000 or so clones, 84% seen once. To note about this clone: Its target is not known.

The rearrangement joins TRBV30 to TRBJ1-1; 8 nucleotides match TRBD1. The sequence was obtained from a man aged 40-75 years with stage I lung adenocarcinoma. This specimen was peripheral blood, taken before any cancer treatment. The CDR3 reads CAWSRTGRTEAFF. The CDR3 nucleotides read TGTGCCTGGAGTCGGACAGGGAGGACTGAAGCTTTCTTT.